This T cell receptor beta chain was observed in a study of blood T cell repertoires in COVID-19 (dated by TCRdb to the early 2020s). As for the study more broadly: Samples covering the acute and convalescent phases of COVID-19 were provided by collaborators in the United States, Italy and Spain. The material from the prospective study consisted of cDNA or gDNA derived from T cells, B-cell-depleted T cells, or PBMCs. Where available, HLA class I and class II types were obtained from metadata supplied by the sample provider rather than from assay-based typing. Sample metadata almost always included a de-identified subject ID, COVID-19 status, age in years and sex. The dataset comprised deeply sampled blood TCRbeta repertoires from subjects exposed to, actively infected with, or recovered from COVID-19. The repertoires were released in a freely available public database intended as a resource for research on the immune response to SARS-CoV-2. The samples were drawn from two sources: the first 160 participants of the ongoing ImmuneRACE study, and 1,200 or so subjects contributed by 6 global collaborators. What the study reported, not specific to this receptor: The amount of clinical and demographic metadata varied by source and participant and was provided uncurated.

The CDR3 spans 15 residues, from the cysteine through the phenylalanine. The kept DNA is CDR3 alone, 45 bases in frame from the first base. V and J are truncated by 3 bases and 1 base respectively, leaving an intervening sequence of 12 bases. CDR1 and CDR2 were assigned from the germline V gene as LGHNA and YNFKEQ. On this clone itself: The clone's antigen remains unknown. No per-base quality is available; no much larger clone lies one base away.

Each collaborating institution followed its own protocols to collect whole blood in K2EDTA tubes. For TCRbeta analysis, collaborators shipped samples as frozen whole blood, isolated PBMCs, or DNA extracted from either of those sample types. TCRbeta CDR3 regions were amplified from genomic DNA by means of the immunoSEQ Assay, a bias-controlled multiplex PCR. In the source study's methods: Within the assay, amplification of reference gene primers was used to estimate how many nucleated cells each sample contained. To quantify the absolute abundance of each unique TCRbeta CDR3 rearrangement, sequence reads were collapsed and filtered. For each sample, productive Simpson clonality was calculated by taking the square root of Simpson's diversity index across productive rearrangements. TCRdb obtained this table from immuneACCESS and retained in-frame rearrangements with V and J assigned. These tables miss some clones; where compared with another copy, unresolved V genes account for less than half of the shortfall, and the remainder is unexplained. The V and J calls and clone size are taken from that table; D and trimming were inferred from the DNA. This sample is represented by fewer than 60,000 clones; 70% to 85% of them were singletons. Less than 4.5% of the sample belongs to the ten largest clones.

The chain was built from TRBV4-2 and TRBJ1-1, with no reliable assignment of the D segment. The source is a man aged 60-69 years with acute or convalescent COVID-19. The source material was peripheral blood. The CDR3 is CASSHSGEGNTEAFF. The sequenced DNA: TGTGCCAGCAGCCATTCTGGGGAGGGGAACACTGAAGCTTTCTTT.